A single sample is the source of the 18 T cell receptor beta chains below, sequenced in a study of CD8+CD57+ T cells in acquired aplastic anemia. CDR3 and TCR beta VDJ profiling relied on a genomic DNA template. In TCRdb, the reads were re-called with MiXCR into one record per CDR3 protein. The repertoire holds about 150,000 distinct CDR3 sequences, 40% to 45% seen once, with more than 7% in the top ten. Sequencing used sorted CD4+, CD8+, or CD8+CD57+ T cells (not recorded which) from PBMCs. These TCRs come from a human donor in good health, serving as a control.

This clonotype occurred a few times. The chain has TRBV2 and TRBJ2-3, with D possibly being TRBD1 (5 bases). Per germline, CDR1 SNHLY and CDR2 FYNNEI. The CDR3 totals 15 residues. Trimming left V 4 bases short and J 3 bases short, with 14 bases between. The CDR3 is CASSGRVVRTDTQYF. In DNA form, the CDR3 reads TGTGCCAGCAGTGGCAGGGTGGTGAGAACAGATACGCAGTATTTT.

This clonotype has only a few counts. The chain joins TRBV3-1 to TRBJ1-6; a weak D match, TRBD1 (5 bases). This CDR3 has 14 residues. Germline CDR1 LGHDT, CDR2 YNNKEL (reference sequence). Trimming stripped 7 bases from V and 9 bases from J, with 16 bases between. Here the CDR3 DNA reads TGTGCCAGCAACACCCCGGGGGGGGGTTCACCCCTCCACTTT. Translation: CASNTPGGGSPLHF.

As to this clonotype: A much more abundant neighbour one base away suggests this may be a read error. The chain carries TRBV12-3 or TRBV12-4 and TRBJ2-3; D perhaps matches TRBD1 (8 bases). The CDR3 consists of 14 residues. CDR3 protein: CASSLGGGTGTQYF. CDR3 in DNA: TGTGCCAGCAGTTTGGGGGGGGGGACAGGTACGCAGTATTTT.

In its sample, this clonotype was seen once. The conserved closing phenylalanine or tryptophan is absent in this CDR3, likely reflecting a read error. The DNA is left out, because the CDR3 cannot be placed on it with certainty; the CDR3 is given as TCRdb lists it. CDR3: CAISDIAGHVLTL. The chain uses TRBV10-3 and TRBJ2-6; the tabulated D call, TRBD2, remains unverified against the DNA. Germline V gene lookup returns CDR1 ENHRY and CDR2 SYGVKD. With termini counted, the CDR3 has 13 amino acids.

This chain joins TRBV2 and TRBJ1-1, with a tentative D call TRBD1 (6 bases). The CDR3 is 13 residues long. Germline V gives CDR1 SNHLY, CDR2 FYNNEI. V dropped 7 bases and J dropped 0 bases, with 9 bases sitting between them. DNA of the CDR3: TGTGCCAGCACCTGGACAGTGAACACTGAAGCTTTCTTT. It codes for CASTWTVNTEAFF.

This clonotype was counted many times. This chain connects TRBV7-9 to TRBJ1-1, with a tentative D call TRBD1 (5 bases). Germline assignment: CDR1 SEHNR and CDR2 FQNEAQ (reference sequence). V lost 2 bases and J lost 7, with 20 bases in between. The CDR3 contains 16 residues. The CDR3 is CASSLTREGRGGEAFF. The CDR3 nucleotides read TGTGCCAGCAGCTTAACCCGGGAGGGAAGGGGTGGTGAAGCTTTCTTT.

The table lists this clonotype with many counts. The V call is TRBV30, the J call TRBJ1-5; TRBD1 is a possible D gene (6 bases). V lost 2 bases and J 3 bases, leaving 8 bases between the germline ends. The germline CDR1 and CDR2 sequences are GTSNPN and SVGIG (reference sequence). The length of the CDR3 is 13 residues. CDR3 in DNA: TGTGCCTGGAGTAGACAGGACAATCAGCCCCAGCATTTT. It is translated as CAWSRQDNQPQHF.

In the case of this clonotype: A much larger clone differs by one base, so this may be a read error. The chain employs TRBV6-2 or TRBV6-3 and TRBJ1-6, with no clear D. Germline V lookup: CDR1 MNHEY, CDR2 SVGEGT. The length of the CDR3 is 19 residues. CDR3 sequence reads: CASGYSPGMALGAGSPLHF. The CDR3 DNA reads TGTGCCAGCGGTTACTCCCCGGGGATGGCATTAGGAGCGGGTTCACCCCTCCACTTT.

In the case of this clonotype: This may stem from a read error, because a much larger clone lies one nucleotide away. The V call is TRBV9, the J call TRBJ2-2; the match to TRBD2 covers 8 bases. The V gene end was trimmed by 4 bases and the J gene end by 2 bases; junction bases not matched to a gene: 7. Per the germline V gene, CDR1 is SGDLS and CDR2 is YYNGEE. CDR3 length: 16 residues. CDR3 in DNA: TGTGCCAGCAGCCCTGGGCGGGGGGTCAACACCGGGGAGCTGTTTTTT. This codes for CASSPGRGVNTGELFF.

V is TRBV19 and J is TRBJ2-5; the D gene is possibly TRBD2 (5 bases). CDR1 LNHDA and CDR2 SQIVND come from the germline V gene (reference sequence). The CDR3 has 16 amino acids. The V and J ends lost 3 bases and 4 bases respectively, with 18 bases between them. CDR3 protein: CASSMDLGAGRETQYF. CDR3 sequence (DNA): TGTGCCAGTAGTATGGATCTGGGCGCGGGTAGAGAGACCCAGTACTTC. Combining the CDR3 with reference TRBV19 and TRBJ2-5 gives the whole variable domain DGGITQSPKYLFRKEGQNVTLSCEQNLNHDAMYWYRQDPGQGLRLIYYSQIVNDFQKGDIAEGYSVSREKKESFPLTVTSAQKNPTAFYLCASSMDLGAGRETQYFGPGTRLLVL.

This clonotype has just one count. V gene TRBV25-1 combines with J gene TRBJ2-1; D uncertain. The V gene lost 2 bases and the J gene lost 0 bases, with 5 bases spanning the gap. There are 14 residues in the CDR3. The germline CDR1 and CDR2 sequences are MGHDK and SYGVNS. The CDR3: CASSETFSYNEQFF. In DNA form, the CDR3 reads TGTGCCAGCAGTGAAACGTTCTCCTACAATGAGCAGTTCTTC.

CDR3 sequence: CASSQGFGTGVYEQYF. CDR3 DNA: TGCGCCAGCAGCCAAGGGTTCGGGACAGGGGTCTACGAGCAGTACTTC. The chain employs TRBV4-3 and TRBJ2-7; TRBD1 agrees at 10 bases. J was trimmed by 3 bases and V by 1 base; bases with no gene match: 6. The CDR3 covers 16 residues. The germline V gene has CDR1 LGHNA and CDR2 YSLEER.

The chain employs TRBV6-1 and TRBJ1-5; D not resolved. CDR3 length equals 16 residues. V was trimmed by 6 bases and J by 2 bases, leaving 17 bases between them. CDR1 and CDR2 (germline): MNHNS, SASEGT. This CDR3 is CASSSYRATGNQPQHF. The CDR3 DNA reads TGTGCCAGCAGCAGTTACAGAGCTACTGGCAATCAGCCCCAGCATTTT.

This clonotype was detected many times. V is TRBV5-5 and J is TRBJ1-2; tentatively, D is TRBD1 (6 bases). CDR1 and CDR2 (germline): SGHKS, YYEKEE (reference sequence). Trimming pared 2 bases from V and 5 bases from J, leaving 16 bases between. This CDR3 has 15 residues. CDR3 protein: CASSFNRGGEYGYTF. CDR3 sequence (DNA): TGTGCCAGCAGCTTTAATCGAGGGGGGGAATATGGCTACACCTTC.

In this sample, this clonotype turned up many times. The chain couples TRBV2 to TRBJ1-2; D is undetermined. The CDR3 totals 12 residues. V lost 2 bases, J lost 2 bases, and 3 bases lay in between. Germline values: CDR1 SNHLY, CDR2 FYNNEI. As DNA, the CDR3 is TGTGCCAGCAGTGAACAGAACTATGGCTACACCTTC. Encoded protein: CASSEQNYGYTF.

The chain employs TRBV20-1 and TRBJ1-1; weak D call: TRBD1 (5 bases). CDR1 DFQATT and CDR2 SNEGSKA come from the germline V gene (reference sequence). The V and J ends lost 7 bases and 3 bases respectively, with 12 bases between them. The CDR3 consists of 12 residues. The CDR3 is CSVSRGDTEAFF. The CDR3 region has the DNA TGCAGTGTTTCCCGGGGGGACACTGAAGCTTTCTTT.

At least ten counts were recorded for this clonotype. The chain's CDR3 is CASGQASTDTQYF. The CDR3 bases are TGTGCCAGCGGACAGGCTAGCACAGATACGCAGTATTTT. This rearrangement joins TRBV19 to TRBJ2-3; 7 bases fit TRBD1. This CDR3 has 13 amino acids. The V and J ends lost 9 bases and 0 bases, in that order; junction bases with no gene match: 3. The germline V gene encodes CDR1 LNHDA and CDR2 SQIVND (reference sequence).

This sequence joins TRBV19 and TRBJ1-2; no clear D. V dropped 6 bases and J dropped 0 bases, with 11 bases sitting between them. Germline V gene sequence: CDR1 LNHDA, CDR2 SQIVND (reference sequence). The CDR3 is 14 amino acids. The chain's CDR3 is CASSLQAPNYGYTF. The CDR3 DNA reads TGTGCCAGTAGCCTCCAAGCCCCTAACTATGGCTACACCTTC.